This section outlines one TCR beta chain sequence together with its context. Construction of the TCR beta libraries employed iRepertoire HTBI primers in conjunction with Arm-PCR of CDR3 regions. In TCRdb, the multiplex PCR reads were re-called with MiXCR into one record per CDR3 protein. This sample has roughly 610,000 distinct CDR3 sequences, with about 16% found just once. Time point here: newly diagnosed GD, antithyroid drugs for less than 3 months. Generation of the TCR library employed RNA extracted from PBMCs. The authors drew 7.5 to 10 milliliters of peripheral blood into EDTA tubes. The data were obtained in a study of regulatory T cells in long-lasting Graves disease. Whole-study context: The antithyroid drugs taken by newly diagnosed Graves' patients had been used for under 3 months.

Looked up from germline, CDR1 is MNHEY and CDR2 is SVGEGT. The V end was cut by 0 bases, the J end by 0 bases, with 15 bases between. This CDR3 comprises 18 residues. In addition, the sample was reused for a study of T cells in Graves' hyperthyroidism and ophthalmopathy. That paper states: Disease duration under 2 months; hyperthyroidism patients were aged 18 to 65.

The TCR comes from a man aged 18-30 years with Graves disease. The chain is built from TRBV6-2 or TRBV6-3 and TRBJ1-3; D is unclear. Sequenced here: peripheral blood mononuclear cells (PBMCs), sampled at new diagnosis, from a patient treated with antithyroid drugs. The CDR3 coding sequence is TGTGCCAGCAGTTACTCGTTTCCGTCTGAGAGCTCTGGAAACACCATATATTTT. This sequence encodes CASSYSFPSESSGNTIYF.